What follows are 9 T cell receptor beta chains derived from one specimen sequenced in a study of cytomegalovirus exposure and HLA in healthy donors (TCRdb year 2017). The library was made by the immunoSEQ multiplex PCR assay. A mixture of 60 forward primers for TCR Vbeta segments and 13 reverse primers for TCR Jbeta segments was used in the multiplex PCR. TCRdb obtained this table from immuneACCESS and retained in-frame rearrangements with V and J assigned. These tables miss some clones; where compared with another copy, unresolved V genes account for less than half of the shortfall, and the remainder is unexplained. Across this sample there are roughly 110,000 clones, with roughly 76% seen only once. The top ten constitute more than 2% of the sample. Material for sequencing was PBMCs. Receptors were obtained from a man aged 18 to 35 in good health and CMV-seronegative.

The chain carries TRBV5-4 and TRBJ2-5, with TRBD2 as a possible D gene (6 bases). Germline CDR1 is SGHNT and CDR2 is YYREEE (reference sequence). There are 13 residues in the CDR3. V lost 4 bases and J 3 bases, leaving 10 bases between the germline ends. CDR3 nucleotide sequence: TGTGCCAGCAGCCATCAGCGGGAAGAGACCCAGTACTTC. It translates to CASSHQREETQYF.

V gene TRBV7-9 combines with J gene TRBJ1-2, with D possibly matching TRBD1 (5 bases). Germline lookup yields CDR1 SEHNR and CDR2 FQNEAQ (reference sequence). The germline V and J ends were trimmed by 2 bases and 7 bases, with 11 bases remaining between them. The CDR3 consists of 13 residues. The CDR3 DNA reads as TGTGCCAGCAGCTTACCCGGGGGGGTTGGCTACACCTTC. It translates to CASSLPGGVGYTF.

This clone has only a few counts. The CDR3 protein is CATSRDRATNTQYF. CDR3 DNA sequence: TGTGCCACCAGCAGAGACAGGGCAACAAACACGCAGTATTTT. This sequence joins TRBV15 and TRBJ2-3, with a possible D match to TRBD1 (5 bases). V lost 0 bases, J lost 9 bases, and 13 bases lay in between. The germline gives CDR1 LNHNV, CDR2 YYDKDF (reference sequence). This CDR3 has 14 residues.

The chain carries TRBV18 and TRBJ2-5; the match to TRBD2 covers 11 bases. Germline loops: CDR1 KGHSH, CDR2 LQKENI. The junction had 3 bases not matched to a gene; V was cut back by 3 bases and J by 0 bases. The length of the CDR3 is 16 residues. CDR3 sequence: CASSPTSGTYQETQYF. The CDR3 nucleotides read TGTGCCAGCTCACCGACTAGCGGGACGTACCAAGAGACCCAGTACTTC.

The chain employs TRBV9 and TRBJ2-1; 7 bases fit TRBD2. V shed 4 bases and J 5 bases; nucleotides not matched to a gene: 6. The CDR3 extends over 14 amino acids. CDR1 SGDLS and CDR2 YYNGEE come from the germline V gene. CDR3 DNA: TGTGCCAGCAGCTTCTCTAGCGGAAACAATGAGCAGTTCTTC. Its protein is CASSFSSGNNEQFF.

This rearrangement joins TRBV6-1 to TRBJ1-2; 8 nucleotides match TRBD1. CDR3 size: 14 residues. Germline-derived CDR1 and CDR2 are MNHNS and SASEGT. With 5 bases clipped from V and 4 bases from J, the junction kept 6 bases outside the gene matches. The CDR3 DNA follows: TGTGCCAGCAGTAAGACAGGGGAGGCCTATGGCTACACCTTC. This translates into CASSKTGEAYGYTF.

CDR3 sequence reads: CAISESYPWTEELFF. The CDR3 DNA sequence: TGTGCCATCAGTGAGTCGTATCCGTGGACAGAGGAACTGTTTTTT. This sequence joins TRBV10-3 and TRBJ1-4; a weak D match, TRBD1 (6 bases). Germline values: CDR1 ENHRY, CDR2 SYGVKD. This CDR3 is built from 15 residues. V was trimmed by 0 bases and J by 12 bases, leaving 17 bases between them.

This clone has only one observation. The V gene is TRBV5-1, the J gene TRBJ2-2; possibly TRBD1 for D (5 bases). Trimming left V 1 base short and J 0 bases short, with 10 bases between. Germline assignment: CDR1 SGHRS and CDR2 YFSETQ. The CDR3 covers 16 residues. The CDR3 sequence is CASSLTAGTNTGELFF. DNA for the CDR3: TGCGCCAGCAGCTTGACGGCAGGGACGAACACCGGGGAGCTGTTTTTT.

The V and J genes are TRBV10-3 and TRBJ1-4, with D perhaps matching TRBD1 (6 bases). The germline CDR1 and CDR2 sequences are ENHRY and SYGVKD. CDR3 length equals 14 residues. V lost 0 bases and J lost 7, with 9 bases in between. CDR3 amino acids: CAISESWGREKLFF. Written as DNA, the CDR3 is TGTGCCATCAGTGAGTCATGGGGGCGTGAAAAACTGTTTTTT.